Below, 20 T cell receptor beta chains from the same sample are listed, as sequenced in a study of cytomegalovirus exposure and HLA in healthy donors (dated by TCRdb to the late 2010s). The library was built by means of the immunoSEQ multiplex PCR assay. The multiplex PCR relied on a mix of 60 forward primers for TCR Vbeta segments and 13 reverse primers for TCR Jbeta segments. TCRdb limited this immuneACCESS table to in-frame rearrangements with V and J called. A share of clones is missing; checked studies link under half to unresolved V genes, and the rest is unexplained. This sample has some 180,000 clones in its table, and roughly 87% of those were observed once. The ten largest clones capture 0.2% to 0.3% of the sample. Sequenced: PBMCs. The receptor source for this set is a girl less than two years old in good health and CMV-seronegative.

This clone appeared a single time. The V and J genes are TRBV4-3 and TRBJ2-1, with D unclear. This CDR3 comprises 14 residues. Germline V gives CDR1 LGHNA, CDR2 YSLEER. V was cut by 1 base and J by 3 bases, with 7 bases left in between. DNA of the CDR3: TGCGCCAGCAGCCAAGTGTCAGGCTACAATGAGCAGTTCTTC. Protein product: CASSQVSGYNEQFF.

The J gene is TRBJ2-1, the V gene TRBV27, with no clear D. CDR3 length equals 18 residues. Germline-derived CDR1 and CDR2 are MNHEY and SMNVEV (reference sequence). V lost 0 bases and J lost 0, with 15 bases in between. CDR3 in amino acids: CASSLSIVRFGSYNEQFF. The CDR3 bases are TGTGCCAGCAGTTTATCGATTGTGAGGTTTGGCTCCTACAATGAGCAGTTCTTC.

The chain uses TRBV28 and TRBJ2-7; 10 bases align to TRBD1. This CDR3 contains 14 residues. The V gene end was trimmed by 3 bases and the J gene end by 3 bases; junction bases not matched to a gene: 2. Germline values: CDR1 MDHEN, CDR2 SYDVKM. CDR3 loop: CASSFRTGGYEQYF. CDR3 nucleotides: TGTGCCAGCAGTTTTCGGACAGGGGGCTACGAGCAGTACTTC.

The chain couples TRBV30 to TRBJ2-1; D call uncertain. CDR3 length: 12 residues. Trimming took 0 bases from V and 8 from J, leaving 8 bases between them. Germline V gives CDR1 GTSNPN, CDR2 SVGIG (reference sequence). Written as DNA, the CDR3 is TGTGCCTGGAGTGTCCCTAGGTATGAGCAGTTCTTC. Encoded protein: CAWSVPRYEQFF.

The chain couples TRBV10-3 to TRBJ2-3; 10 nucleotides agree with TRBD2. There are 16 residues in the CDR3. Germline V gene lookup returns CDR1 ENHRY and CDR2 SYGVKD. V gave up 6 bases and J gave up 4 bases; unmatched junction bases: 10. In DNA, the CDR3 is TGTGCCATCAGAGGAAGTCTAGCGGGAGAATCAGATACGCAGTATTTT. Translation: CAIRGSLAGESDTQYF.

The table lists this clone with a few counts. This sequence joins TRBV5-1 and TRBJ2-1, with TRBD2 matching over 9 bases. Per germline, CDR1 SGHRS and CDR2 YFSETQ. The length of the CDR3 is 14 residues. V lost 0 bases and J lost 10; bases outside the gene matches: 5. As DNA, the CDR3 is TGCGCCAGCAGCTTGGGAGCGGCGGGGGGGGAGCAGTTCTTC. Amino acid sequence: CASSLGAAGGEQFF.

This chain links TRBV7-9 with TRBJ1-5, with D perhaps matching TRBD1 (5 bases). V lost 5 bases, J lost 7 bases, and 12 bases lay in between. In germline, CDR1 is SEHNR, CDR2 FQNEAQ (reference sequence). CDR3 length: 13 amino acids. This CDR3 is CASSRGEGQPQHF. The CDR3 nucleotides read TGTGCCAGCAGCCGGGGGGAAGGGCAGCCCCAGCATTTT.

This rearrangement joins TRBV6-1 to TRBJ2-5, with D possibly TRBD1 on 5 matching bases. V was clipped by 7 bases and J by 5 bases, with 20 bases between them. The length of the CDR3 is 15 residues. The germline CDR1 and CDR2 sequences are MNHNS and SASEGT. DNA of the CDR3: TGTGCCAGCACCAGCACAAGGGGCGATTTCGAGACCCAGTACTTC. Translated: CASTSTRGDFETQYF.

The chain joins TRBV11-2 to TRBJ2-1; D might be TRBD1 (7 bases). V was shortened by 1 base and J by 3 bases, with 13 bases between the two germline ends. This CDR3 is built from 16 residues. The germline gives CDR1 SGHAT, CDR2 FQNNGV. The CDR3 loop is CASSLGSGGFYNEQFF. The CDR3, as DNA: TGTGCCAGCAGCTTAGGGTCAGGGGGGTTCTACAATGAGCAGTTCTTC.

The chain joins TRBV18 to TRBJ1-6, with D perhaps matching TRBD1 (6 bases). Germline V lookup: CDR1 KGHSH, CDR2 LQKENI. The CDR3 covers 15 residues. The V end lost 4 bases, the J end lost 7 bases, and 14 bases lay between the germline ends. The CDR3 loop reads CASSRGERGNSPLHF. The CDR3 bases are TGTGCCAGCTCACGAGGAGAAAGGGGGAATTCACCCCTCCACTTT.

CDR3 amino acids: CASSEFSSGTTDTQYF. The CDR3 coding sequence is TGCGCCAGCAGTGAGTTTTCTAGCGGGACCACAGATACGCAGTATTTT. The V call is TRBV10-1, the J call TRBJ2-3, with 9 positions matching TRBD2. The germline V gene has CDR1 WNHNN and CDR2 SYGVQD (reference sequence). V shed 1 base, J shed 2 bases, and the junction held 4 bases outside the gene matches. CDR3 length equals 16 residues.

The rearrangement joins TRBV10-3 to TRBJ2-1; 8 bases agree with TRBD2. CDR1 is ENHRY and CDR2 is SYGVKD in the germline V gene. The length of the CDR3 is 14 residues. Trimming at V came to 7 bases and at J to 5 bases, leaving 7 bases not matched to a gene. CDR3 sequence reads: CAIKSGSSDNEQFF. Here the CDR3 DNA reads TGTGCCATCAAAAGCGGGAGTAGCGACAATGAGCAGTTCTTC.

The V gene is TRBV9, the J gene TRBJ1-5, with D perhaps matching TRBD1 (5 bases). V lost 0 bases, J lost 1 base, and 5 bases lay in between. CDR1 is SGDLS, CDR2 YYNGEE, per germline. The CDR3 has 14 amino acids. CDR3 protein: CASSVEGSNQPQHF. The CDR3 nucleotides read TGTGCCAGCAGCGTAGAGGGGAGCAATCAGCCCCAGCATTTT. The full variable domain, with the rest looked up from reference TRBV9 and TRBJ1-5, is DSGVTQTPKHLITATGQRVTLRCSPRSGDLSVYWYQQSLDQGLQFLIQYYNGEERAKGNILERFSAQQFPDLHSELNLSSLELGDSALYFCASSVEGSNQPQHFGDGTRLSIL.

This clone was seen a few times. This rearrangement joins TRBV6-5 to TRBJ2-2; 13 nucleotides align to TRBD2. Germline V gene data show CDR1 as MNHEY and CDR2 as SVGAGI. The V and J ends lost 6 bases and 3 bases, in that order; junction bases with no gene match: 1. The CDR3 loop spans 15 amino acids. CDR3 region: CASRLAGGYTGELFF. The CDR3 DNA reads TGTGCCAGCAGACTAGCGGGGGGGTACACCGGGGAGCTGTTTTTT.

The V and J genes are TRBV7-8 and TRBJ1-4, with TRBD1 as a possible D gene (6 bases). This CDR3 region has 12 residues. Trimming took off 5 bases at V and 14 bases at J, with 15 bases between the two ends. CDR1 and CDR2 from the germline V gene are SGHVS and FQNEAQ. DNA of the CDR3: TGTGCCAGCAGCCAACCAGGGAGGGGGCTGTTTTTT. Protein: CASSQPGRGLFF.

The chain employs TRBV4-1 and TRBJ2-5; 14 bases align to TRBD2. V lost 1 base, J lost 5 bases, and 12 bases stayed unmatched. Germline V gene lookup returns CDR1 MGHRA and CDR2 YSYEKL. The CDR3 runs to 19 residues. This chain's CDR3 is CASSQGLAGGSGMVETQYF. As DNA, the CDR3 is TGCGCCAGCAGCCAAGGACTAGCGGGGGGGTCGGGCATGGTGGAGACCCAGTACTTC.

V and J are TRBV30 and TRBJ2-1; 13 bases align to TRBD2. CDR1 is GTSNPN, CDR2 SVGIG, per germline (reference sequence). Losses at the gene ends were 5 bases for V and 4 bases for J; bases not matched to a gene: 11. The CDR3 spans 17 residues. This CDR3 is CAWVAGTSGTRYNEQFF. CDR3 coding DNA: TGTGCCTGGGTCGCCGGGACTAGCGGGACAAGGTACAATGAGCAGTTCTTC.

For the CDR3, the DNA is TGTGCCAGCCGCTTTCTTAGCGGGTCCTCCTACGAGCAGTACTTC. This translates into CASRFLSGSSYEQYF. This chain connects TRBV6-6 to TRBJ2-7, with 7 bases identical to TRBD2. Germline CDR1 and CDR2: MNHNY and SVGAGI (reference sequence). V shed 8 bases and J 0 bases; nucleotides not matched to a gene: 10. This CDR3 spans 15 amino acids.

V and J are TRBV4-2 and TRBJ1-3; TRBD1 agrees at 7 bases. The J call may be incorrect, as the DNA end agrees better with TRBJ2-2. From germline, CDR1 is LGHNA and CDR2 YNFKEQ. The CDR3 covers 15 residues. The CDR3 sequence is CASSPGQADTGELFF. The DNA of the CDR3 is TGTGCCAGCAGCCCCGGACAGGCAGACACCGGGGAGCTGTTTTTT.

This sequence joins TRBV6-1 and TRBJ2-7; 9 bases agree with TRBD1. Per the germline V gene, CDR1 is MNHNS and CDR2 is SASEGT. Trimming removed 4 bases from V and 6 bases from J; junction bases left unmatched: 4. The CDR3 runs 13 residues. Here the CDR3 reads CASSVDRGAEQYF. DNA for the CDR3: TGTGCCAGCAGTGTTGACAGGGGGGCCGAGCAGTACTTC.